This entry lists 7 T cell receptor beta chains sequenced from one sample in a study of T-cell memory formation after mild COVID-19. TCRdb reprocessed the 5' RACE reads via MiXCR and lists one record per CDR3 protein. The repertoire includes 500,000 to 600,000 distinct CDR3 sequences, roughly 18% of them detected once, and around 12% sits in the top ten. The sample comprised PBMCs or a T cell subset sorted from them (not recorded which). Source of these receptors: an adult woman who had mild COVID-19 (a few samples of this study predate the infection). Cell type and time point are not known.

This clonotype was recorded at least ten times. This chain connects TRBV5-1 to TRBJ2-1, with D maybe TRBD1 (5 bases). The CDR3 sequence is 15 residues long. The ends were cut back, 4 bases at V and 0 bases at J, with 11 bases in the middle. Per the germline V gene, CDR1 is SGHRS and CDR2 is YFSETQ. The CDR3 nucleotides are TGCGCCAGCAGCCCGAGACAGTACTCCTACAATGAGCAGTTCTTC. It encodes CASSPRQYSYNEQFF.

This chain links TRBV7-8 with TRBJ2-3, with TRBD1 matching 11 bases. In germline, CDR1 is SGHVS, CDR2 FQNEAQ. The CDR3 covers 17 residues. The junction had 9 bases not matched to a gene; V was cut back by 5 bases and J by 2 bases. The CDR3 DNA is TGTGCCAGCAGCCTACGAGGGACAGGGGGGATCACAGATACGCAGTATTTT. It specifies CASSLRGTGGITDTQYF.

The J gene is TRBJ2-1, the V gene TRBV13; 11 positions match TRBD2. The V gene end was trimmed by 5 bases and the J gene end by 5 bases; junction bases not matched to a gene: 5. Germline CDR1 reads PRHDT; CDR2 reads FYEKMQ (reference sequence). CDR3 length equals 15 residues. The CDR3 DNA sequence: TGTGCCAGCAGCGCTAGCGGGGGGCCCCACAATGAGCAGTTCTTC. It encodes CASSASGGPHNEQFF. The complete variable domain, with remaining parts taken from reference TRBV13 and TRBJ2-1, reads AAGVIQSPRHLIKEKRETATLKCYPIPRHDTVYWYQQGPGQDPQFLISFYEKMQSDKGSIPDRFSAQQFSDYHSELNMSSLELGDSALYFCASSASGGPHNEQFFGPGTRLTVL.

This clonotype was observed a few times. Here the CDR3 DNA reads TGCGCCAGCAGCCAAGATATTTGGCAGGGCACAGATACGCAGTATTTT. It translates to CASSQDIWQGTDTQYF. This chain connects TRBV4-1 to TRBJ2-3; D is uncertain. Germline CDR1 reads MGHRA; CDR2 reads YSYEKL. The CDR3 totals 16 residues. Trimming pared 0 bases from V and 1 base from J, leaving 11 bases between.

The chain combines TRBV5-1 with TRBJ2-7; the D gene is possibly TRBD2 (6 bases). The V end was cut by 4 bases, the J end by 0 bases, with 17 bases between. This CDR3 contains 16 residues. Germline CDR1 and CDR2: SGHRS and YFSETQ. CDR3 region: CASSGLVAASSYEQYF. The CDR3 nucleotides are TGCGCCAGCAGCGGGCTCGTAGCGGCAAGCTCCTACGAGCAGTACTTC.

The rearrangement uses TRBV12-3 or TRBV12-4 and TRBJ1-5, with 7 positions matching TRBD1. V lost 2 bases to trimming and J lost 4 bases; unmatched junction nucleotides: 2. CDR3 length: 14 amino acids. The CDR3 nucleotides read TGTGCCAGCAGTTTATGGGACAGAAATCAGCCCCAGCATTTT. Translated, it gives CASSLWDRNQPQHF.

This clonotype was observed at least ten times. The CDR3 DNA reads as TGTGCCAGCTCACCGGGAGGTTCCGAACATGCGCAGTACTTC. The encoded protein is CASSPGGSEHAQYF. The chain is built from TRBV18 and TRBJ2-7; possible D gene TRBD2, 6 bases. The V end lost 3 bases, the J end lost 9 bases, and 18 bases lay between the germline ends. The CDR3 runs 14 residues. Germline CDR1 reads KGHSH; CDR2 reads LQKENI. Full variable domain (rest looked up from reference TRBV18 and TRBJ2-7): NAGVMQNPRHLVRRRGQEARLRCSPMKGHSHVYWYRQLPEEGLKFMVYLQKENIIDESGMPKERFSAEFPKEGPSILRIQQVVRGDSAAYFCASSPGGSEHAQYFGPGTRLTVT.